Here is one T cell receptor (beta chain) with its context. Its antigen is as yet unknown. This sample is part of a study of cytomegalovirus exposure and HLA in healthy donors. Whole-study results and caveats: In a later analysis, a missense DCLRE1C variant was linked to TCR beta V- and J-gene trimming.

Use of 60 Vbeta and 13 Jbeta primers characterized the PCR. Assay used: immunoSEQ multiplex PCR; TCRdb lists only in-frame clones, some missing. The listing contains 95,000 to 150,000 clones. The CDR3 consists of 15 residues. Germline V gene lookup returns CDR1 MDHEN and CDR2 SYDVKM. V was clipped by 2 bases and J by 13 bases; unmatched bases: 11. The clonotype originates from a man aged 25-45 years in good health and CMV-seronegative. The chain joins TRBV28 to TRBJ2-2; 9 bases map to TRBD2. The sequenced sample consisted of PBMCs. CDR3 bases: TGTGCCAGCAGTTTAGCGGCTAGCGGGGACGTATGGCTGTTTTTT. Protein: CASSLAASGDVWLFF.